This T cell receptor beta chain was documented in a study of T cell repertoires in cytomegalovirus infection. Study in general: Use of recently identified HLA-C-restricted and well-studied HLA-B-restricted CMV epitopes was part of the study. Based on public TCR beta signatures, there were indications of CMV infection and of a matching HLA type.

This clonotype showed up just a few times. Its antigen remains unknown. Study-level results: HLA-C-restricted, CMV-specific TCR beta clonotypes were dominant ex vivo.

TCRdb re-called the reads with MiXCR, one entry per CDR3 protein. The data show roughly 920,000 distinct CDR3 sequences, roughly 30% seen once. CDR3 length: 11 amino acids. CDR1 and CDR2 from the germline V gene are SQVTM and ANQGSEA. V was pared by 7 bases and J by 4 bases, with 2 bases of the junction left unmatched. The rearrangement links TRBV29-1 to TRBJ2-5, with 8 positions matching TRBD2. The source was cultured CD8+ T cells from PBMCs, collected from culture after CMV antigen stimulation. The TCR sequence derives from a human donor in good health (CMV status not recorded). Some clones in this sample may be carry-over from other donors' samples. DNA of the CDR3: TGCAGCGCCGGGGGGGGAGAGACCCAGTACTTC. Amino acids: CSAGGGETQYF. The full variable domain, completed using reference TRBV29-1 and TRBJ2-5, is SAVISQKPSRDICQRGTSLTIQCQVDSQVTMMFWYRQQPGQSLTLIATANQGSEATYESGFVIDKFPISRPNLTFSTLTVSNMSPEDSSIYLCSAGGGETQYFGPGTRLLVL.